These 25 T cell receptor beta chains originate from one sample sequenced in a study of blood T cells in healthy people across ages. Primed by a sample-barcoded 5' primer and a J-beta primer mix, a second PCR proceeded for 7 to 11 cycles. TCRdb re-derived calls from the 5' RACE reads in MiXCR, one entry per CDR3 protein. Of about 780,000 distinct CDR3 sequences in the sample, approximately 24% were seen once. The same specimen was also included in a second study, on T cells of mothers and their children.

Sequenced input: blood. All receptors come from a boy younger than 18 in good health.

This clonotype was picked up a small number of times. The chain carries TRBV28 and TRBJ2-7; 8 bases line up with TRBD1. Per germline, CDR1 MDHEN and CDR2 SYDVKM. The CDR3 length is 19 residues. V lost 1 base and J lost 0; bases outside the gene matches: 14. CDR3 in DNA: TGTGCCAGCAGTTTATCCGGGGACAGGAGGGTAGGAAGCTCCTACGAGCAGTACTTC. This translates into CASSLSGDRRVGSSYEQYF.

Here the CDR3 reads CAGGDTGRQFF. The CDR3 nucleotides are TGTGCCGGTGGGGACACAGGGAGGCAGTTCTTC. The V and J genes are TRBV28 and TRBJ2-5, with D possibly being TRBD1 (6 bases). The J call may not be correct, given that the DNA end is closer to TRBJ2-1. There are 11 residues in the CDR3. Germline V gene sequence: CDR1 MDHEN, CDR2 SYDVKM.

The rearrangement joins TRBV9 to TRBJ2-2; D is uncertain. Trimming left V 1 base short and J 5 bases short, with 12 bases between. The CDR3 is made up of 15 amino acids. In germline, CDR1 is SGDLS, CDR2 YYNGEE. The CDR3 loop is CASSVLGWRTGELFF. The CDR3 DNA follows: TGTGCCAGCAGCGTATTGGGCTGGCGGACCGGGGAGCTGTTTTTT.

The V and J genes are TRBV20-1 and TRBJ2-1; a weak D match, TRBD1 (5 bases). The V end lost 6 bases, the J end lost 0 bases, and 15 bases lay between the germline ends. The CDR3 sequence is 15 residues long. Germline lookup yields CDR1 DFQATT and CDR2 SNEGSKA (reference sequence). This CDR3 is CSAQGLETSYNEQFF. In DNA, the CDR3 is TGCAGTGCGCAGGGCCTAGAGACCTCCTACAATGAGCAGTTCTTC.

This clonotype has just a few counts. J is TRBJ1-6 and V is TRBV19; D not resolved. V was pared by 6 bases and J by 3 bases, with 18 bases between. CDR1 is LNHDA, CDR2 SQIVND, per germline (reference sequence). The CDR3 sequence is 17 residues long. CDR3 coding DNA: TGTGCCAGTAGCGAACAGAGCGTAAACTACTATAATTCACCCCTCCACTTT. Translation gives CASSEQSVNYYNSPLHF. Variable domain in full (rest from reference TRBV19 and TRBJ1-6): DGGITQSPKYLFRKEGQNVTLSCEQNLNHDAMYWYRQDPGQGLRLIYYSQIVNDFQKGDIAEGYSVSREKKESFPLTVTSAQKNPTAFYLCASSEQSVNYYNSPLHFGNGTRLTVT.

This clonotype was seen a handful of times. V usage is TRBV6-5 and J usage is TRBJ1-6, with TRBD1 matching 9 bases. Germline CDR1 is MNHEY and CDR2 is SVGAGI. Germline trimming cut 4 bases from V and 0 bases from J; bases unmatched to any gene: 7. The CDR3 runs to 18 residues. In nucleotides, the CDR3 is TGTGCCAGCAGTTCCCCCGGGACAGGGAGCTCCTATAATTCACCCCTCCACTTT. It is translated as CASSSPGTGSSYNSPLHF.

This clonotype was seen a few times. J is TRBJ2-7 and V is TRBV20-1, with 7 bases matching TRBD1. CDR3 length: 11 amino acids. V shed 5 bases, J shed 7 bases, and the junction held 5 bases outside the gene matches. CDR1 DFQATT and CDR2 SNEGSKA come from the germline V gene (reference sequence). The CDR3 DNA follows: TGCAGTGCTGCGTCAGGGGGAGAGCAGTACTTC. Translation gives CSAASGGEQYF.

This chain connects TRBV7-3 to TRBJ2-1, with 10 bases identical to TRBD2. V gave up 4 bases and J gave up 7 bases; unmatched junction bases: 7. From germline, CDR1 is SGHTA and CDR2 FQGTGA. CDR3 size: 15 residues. CDR3 sequence reads: CASSYTGTSDNEQFF. The CDR3 DNA follows: TGTGCCAGCAGCTACACCGGGACTAGCGATAATGAGCAGTTCTTC. Full variable domain (remainder filled in from reference TRBV7-3 and TRBJ2-1): GAGVSQTPSNKVTEKGKYVELRCDPISGHTALYWYRQSLGQGPEFLIYFQGTGAADDSGLPNDRFFAVRPEGSVSTLKIQRTERGDSAVYLCASSYTGTSDNEQFFGPGTRLTVL.

The chain joins TRBV5-1 to TRBJ1-2; no reliable D call. Per the germline V gene, CDR1 is SGHRS and CDR2 is YFSETQ. This CDR3 has 13 residues. V was pared by 3 bases and J by 0 bases, with 6 bases between. CDR3: CASSSDANYGYTF. CDR3 in DNA: TGCGCCAGCAGCTCGGACGCTAACTATGGCTACACCTTC.

The sample holds a few counts of this clonotype. The chain combines TRBV3-1 with TRBJ2-1; 9 bases fit TRBD2. CDR3 length: 16 amino acids. CDR1 LGHDT and CDR2 YNNKEL come from the germline V gene (reference sequence). V was pared by 0 bases and J by 4 bases, with 4 bases of the junction left unmatched. This CDR3 reads CASSQEASGAYNEQFF. The CDR3 DNA is TGTGCCAGCAGCCAAGAGGCTAGCGGGGCGTACAATGAGCAGTTCTTC.

This clonotype was counted only a few times. V is TRBV25-1 and J is TRBJ2-1, with D possibly being TRBD2 (7 bases). The CDR3 spans 15 residues. V lost 5 bases, J lost 3 bases, and 14 bases lay in between. Germline V gives CDR1 MGHDK, CDR2 SYGVNS. The chain's CDR3 is CASSPYRGGYNEQFF. The CDR3 region has the DNA TGTGCCAGCAGTCCCTATAGGGGGGGCTACAATGAGCAGTTCTTC.

This clonotype was observed a handful of times. The V gene is TRBV20-1, the J gene TRBJ1-4; no firm D call. The CDR3 loop spans 11 amino acids. V lost 3 bases, J lost 8 bases, and 7 bases lay in between. Germline lookup yields CDR1 DFQATT and CDR2 SNEGSKA (reference sequence). This chain's CDR3 is CSASSSEKLFF. The CDR3 DNA sequence: TGCAGTGCTAGCTCCAGCGAAAAACTGTTTTTT.

A few counts support this clonotype. The chain joins TRBV12-5 to TRBJ1-1; possible D gene TRBD1, 5 bases. Germline assignment: CDR1 LGHNT and CDR2 FRNRAP. The CDR3 extends over 14 amino acids. V dropped 7 bases and J dropped 0 bases, with 12 bases sitting between them. In DNA, the CDR3 is TGTGCTAGTGCTCAGGGCGTTCTGAACACTGAAGCTTTCTTT. The encoded protein is CASAQGVLNTEAFF.

The chain uses TRBV7-9 and TRBJ1-5, with TRBD1 matching 8 bases. V was pared by 5 bases and J by 11 bases, with 17 bases of the junction left unmatched. Germline lookup yields CDR1 SEHNR and CDR2 FQNEAQ (reference sequence). The CDR3 is 16 amino acids. CDR3 nucleotides: TGTGCCAGCAGCGACGGAGTCCCAGGGGGCCCGGGGACCCAGCATTTT. Translating gives CASSDGVPGGPGTQHF.

V and J are TRBV12-3 or TRBV12-4 and TRBJ2-1; D unclear. This CDR3 is 12 amino acids long. Trimming took 6 bases from V and 8 from J, leaving 11 bases between them. CDR3 sequence: CASSWGPDEQFF. The CDR3 nucleotides read TGTGCCAGCAGCTGGGGTCCGGATGAGCAGTTCTTC.

This clonotype was counted only a few times. V gene TRBV7-3 combines with J gene TRBJ2-5, with D uncertain. V lost 5 bases, J lost 2 bases, and 21 bases lay in between. In germline, CDR1 is SGHTA, CDR2 FQGTGA. The CDR3 runs to 17 residues. CDR3 bases: TGTGCCAGCAGCCCACGGACGAGAAAGAGTTATCAAGAGACCCAGTACTTC. Its translation is CASSPRTRKSYQETQYF.

There are a few counts of this clonotype. This chain links TRBV20-1 with TRBJ2-5; possibly TRBD1 or TRBD2 for D (5 bases each). Germline V gene data show CDR1 as DFQATT and CDR2 as SNEGSKA (reference sequence). The CDR3 runs 15 residues. V was clipped by 1 base and J by 2 bases, with 14 bases between them. CDR3 residues: CSARATGRDQETQYF. In DNA, the CDR3 is TGCAGTGCTAGAGCGACGGGACGGGATCAAGAGACCCAGTACTTC.

The chain combines TRBV5-1 with TRBJ2-7, with D possibly TRBD2 on 5 matching bases. CDR3 length: 13 amino acids. The V and J ends lost 1 base and 5 bases respectively, with 10 bases between them. Per germline, CDR1 SGHRS and CDR2 YFSETQ. CDR3 sequence: CASSLSPGDEQYF. DNA of the CDR3: TGCGCCAGCAGCTTGAGCCCCGGGGACGAGCAGTACTTC.

V and J are TRBV20-1 and TRBJ2-5; 11 bases fit TRBD1. CDR3 size: 14 residues. Losses at the gene ends were 6 bases for V and 5 bases for J; bases not matched to a gene: 8. Germline V lookup: CDR1 DFQATT, CDR2 SNEGSKA (reference sequence). CDR3 residues: CSAAGQGAAETQYF. CDR3 coding DNA: TGCAGTGCCGCAGGACAGGGGGCAGCGGAGACCCAGTACTTC.

This clonotype was detected only a few times. The rearrangement links TRBV12-3 or TRBV12-4 to TRBJ1-1; no firm D call. V was shortened by 6 bases and J by 4 bases, with 12 bases between the two germline ends. The CDR3 is 13 amino acids. CDR3 in amino acids: CASSSLGGTEAFF. The CDR3 DNA follows: TGTGCCAGCAGCTCCCTGGGCGGCACTGAAGCTTTCTTT.

The sample holds a few counts of this clonotype. This sequence joins TRBV29-1 and TRBJ2-1; possibly TRBD1 for D (6 bases). Trimming took 4 bases from V and 0 from J, leaving 13 bases between them. The CDR3 totals 15 residues. Germline V CDR1 and CDR2: SQVTM, ANQGSEA. CDR3 nucleotides: TGCAGCGTTGTCCGAGGGGGTAGCTCCTACAATGAGCAGTTCTTC. This gives the protein CSVVRGGSSYNEQFF.

CDR3 amino acids: CATSDFLETGELFF. The CDR3 DNA follows: TGTGCCACCAGTGATTTCCTAGAGACCGGGGAGCTGTTTTTT. V and J are TRBV24-1 and TRBJ2-2; D gene uncertain. Trimming stripped 1 base from V and 5 bases from J, with 7 bases between. CDR3 size: 14 residues. CDR1 KGHDR and CDR2 SFDVKD come from the germline V gene.

This clonotype has more than one count but fewer than ten. V usage is TRBV13 and J usage is TRBJ2-5; D may be TRBD1 (6 bases). The CDR3 has 14 amino acids. Between the trimmed V and J ends, which lost 5 bases and 4 bases, there was a span of 14 bases. CDR1 PRHDT and CDR2 FYEKMQ come from the germline V gene (reference sequence). The CDR3 spells CASSLDQGLETQYF. The CDR3 DNA sequence: TGTGCCAGCAGCCTTGATCAGGGGTTAGAGACCCAGTACTTC. Supplemented by reference TRBV13 and TRBJ2-5, the full variable domain reads AAGVIQSPRHLIKEKRETATLKCYPIPRHDTVYWYQQGPGQDPQFLISFYEKMQSDKGSIPDRFSAQQFSDYHSELNMSSLELGDSALYFCASSLDQGLETQYFGPGTRLLVL.

This clonotype was detected a few times. The chain carries TRBV9 and TRBJ2-5; TRBD2 matches at 15 bases. The last part of the DNA fits TRBJ2-1 better; the J call may be wrong. The length of the CDR3 is 17 residues. Looked up from germline, CDR1 is SGDLS and CDR2 is YYNGEE. The CDR3 protein is CASSVGLAGGWQDEQFF. The CDR3 DNA reads TGTGCCAGCAGCGTGGGACTAGCGGGAGGATGGCAGGATGAGCAGTTCTTC.

This clonotype was recorded a few times. V usage is TRBV20-1 and J usage is TRBJ1-2; D is ambiguous. Germline CDR1 DFQATT, CDR2 SNEGSKA (reference sequence). V lost 1 base to trimming and J lost 3 bases, with 12 bases between them. The CDR3 sequence is 14 residues long. CDR3 in amino acids: CSARVGGVDYGYTF. The CDR3 nucleotides are TGCAGTGCTAGAGTGGGCGGAGTGGACTATGGCTACACCTTC.